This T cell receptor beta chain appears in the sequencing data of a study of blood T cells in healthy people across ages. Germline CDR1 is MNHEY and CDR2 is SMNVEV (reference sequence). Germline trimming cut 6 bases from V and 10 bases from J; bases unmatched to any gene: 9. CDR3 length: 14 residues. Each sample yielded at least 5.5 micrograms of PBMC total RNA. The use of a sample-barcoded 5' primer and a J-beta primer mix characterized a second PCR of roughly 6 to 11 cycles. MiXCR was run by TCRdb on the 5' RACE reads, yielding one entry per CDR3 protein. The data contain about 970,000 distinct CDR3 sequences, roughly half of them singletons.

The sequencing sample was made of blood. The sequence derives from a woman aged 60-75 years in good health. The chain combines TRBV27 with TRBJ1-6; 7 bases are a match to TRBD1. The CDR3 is CASSLDRVRSPLHF. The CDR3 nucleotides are TGTGCCAGCAGCCTAGACAGGGTTCGGTCACCCCTCCACTTT.